The rows below give T cell receptor beta chains drawn from one sample of a study of CD8+CD57+ T cells in acquired aplastic anemia. MiXCR, run by TCRdb on the reads, gives a single entry per CDR3 protein. The repertoire holds 150,000 or so distinct CDR3 sequences, with approximately 52% as singletons. Sequencing used sorted CD4+, CD8+, or CD8+CD57+ T cells (not recorded which) from PBMCs. These receptor sequences come from a human donor with aplastic anemia. Both conserved end residues are part of each CDR3. The D gene is left open where the match is weak. Size is stated for part of the rows, as once, few or many counts, or as a class when the clone is expanded.

TRBJ1-2 | 12 | TRBV19 | - | - | TGTGCCAGTAGCCCGAGGGCAGCTGGCTACACCTTC | CASSPRAAGYTF
TRBJ2-1 | 17 | TRBV28 | few | - | TGTGCCAGCAGGCAGGGTCCAGGGGCTAGCTCCTACAATGAGCAGTTCTTC | CASRQGPGASSYNEQFF
TRBJ1-4 | 13 | TRBV2 | once | - | TGTGCCAGCAGTCACATAGGGTATGAAAAACTGTTTTTT | CASSHIGYEKLFF
TRBJ1-1 | 13 | TRBV7-2 | - | - | TGTGCCAGCAGCCCGCGGACCAACACTGAAGCTTTCTTT | CASSPRTNTEAFF
TRBJ1-4 | 14 | TRBV4-2 | few | - | TGTGCCAGCAGCCAAGAAGGGTTTGATGAAAAACTGTTTTTT | CASSQEGFDEKLFF
TRBJ1-1 | 12 | TRBV7-9 | - | TRBD1 | TGTGCCAGCAGTAAGGGGGCCACTGAAGCTTTCTTT | CASSKGATEAFF
TRBJ2-7 | 19 | TRBV4-1 | - | - | TGCGCCAGCAGCCAAGAAAATGGGGGCCTGGGTGTTGGTAACTACGAGCAGTACTTC | CASSQENGGLGVGNYEQYF
TRBJ1-1 | 15 | TRBV25-1 | - | TRBD1 | TGTGCCAGCAGTGCACACAGGGGGCGGGGGACTGAAGCTTTCTTT | CASSAHRGRGTEAFF
TRBJ2-1 | 13 | TRBV20-1 | many | - | TGCAGTGCTAAGGGCGGGTTCTACAATGAGCAGTTCTTC | CSAKGGFYNEQFF
TRBJ2-2 | 14 | TRBV4-2 | many | - | TGTGCCAGCAGCCAAACCGGGGGCACCGGGGAGCTGTTTTTT | CASSQTGGTGELFF
TRBJ2-1 | 14 | TRBV4-3 | - | - | TGCGCCAGCAGCCAAGCTACAGGGCAGAGTGAGCAGTTCTTC | CASSQATGQSEQFF
TRBJ1-1 | 15 | TRBV5-1 | many | TRBD1 | TGCGCCAGCAGCGGGGGACAGGTACTGAACACTGAAGCTTTCTTT | CASSGGQVLNTEAFF
TRBJ1-1 | 15 | TRBV29-1 | - | - | TGCAGCGTTGTATCGGGATCCAACATGAACACTGAAGCTTTCTTT | CSVVSGSNMNTEAFF
TRBJ2-7 | 13 | TRBV24-1 | - | TRBD2 | TGTGCCCCTGGGACTAGCGGGGTTTACGAGCAGCACTTC | CAPGTSGVYEQHF
TRBJ2-2 | 15 | TRBV7-9 | - | - | TGTGCCAGCAGGGGCGGGACCGAGAGAGCCGGGGAGCTGTTTTTT | CASRGGTERAGELFF
TRBJ1-1 | 18 | TRBV9 | - | - | TGTGCCAGCAGCGTAAGGGGGGGACCAAGGGTCGGGGACACTGAAGCTTCCTTT | CASSVRGGPRVGDTEASF
TRBJ1-2 | 12 | TRBV7-2 | - | - | TGTGCCAGCAGCTTAGCAGAAGATGGCTACACCTTC | CASSLAEDGYTF
TRBJ2-7 | 13 | TRBV20-1 | - | TRBD2 | TGCAGTGCTAGCCTAGCGGGCGCCTACGAGCAGTACTTC | CSASLAGAYEQYF
TRBJ2-7 | 15 | TRBV19 | - | - | TGTGCCAGTAGTATAGTCGCGGGACTGGGGGACGAGCAGTACTTC | CASSIVAGLGDEQYF
TRBJ2-7 | 15 | TRBV2 | many | - | TGTGCCACAGCAGGGGAGGGGAGGTGGTCCTACGAGCAGTACTTC | CATAGEGRWSYEQYF
TRBJ1-5 | 12 | TRBV19 | many | TRBD1 | TGTGCCAGCTCGACAGGGAATCAGCCCCAGCATTTT | CASSTGNQPQHF
TRBJ2-7 | 15 | TRBV19 | many | TRBD1 | TGTGCCAGTAGTTTCGACAGGGGACCCATCTACGAGCAGTACTTC | CASSFDRGPIYEQYF
TRBJ2-1 | 11 | TRBV20-1 | many | - | TGCAGTGCCCGGGGTGGGATTGAGCAGTTCTTC | CSARGGIEQFF
TRBJ2-7 | 14 | TRBV10-3 | - | TRBD1 | TGTGCCATCAGTGAGCGGGACAGCTCCTACGAGCAGTACTTC | CAISERDSSYEQYF
TRBJ2-1 | 14 | TRBV4-2 | once | - | TGTGCCAGCAGCGACACCGGGATGTGGAATGAGCAGTTCTTC | CASSDTGMWNEQFF
TRBJ1-2 | 14 | TRBV12-3/TRBV12-4 | - | - | TGTGCCAGCAGTTTAGTAATAGGGAGGTATGGCTACACCTTC | CASSLVIGRYGYTF
TRBJ1-6 | 15 | TRBV2 | - | - | TGTGCCAGCAGCCCCCGGGGCTGGGAGGATTCACCCCTCCACTTT | CASSPRGWEDSPLHF
TRBJ2-3 | 14 | TRBV20-1 | many | TRBD1 | TGCAGTGCGACGGACAGGGGGCCTGAAGATACGCAGTATTTT | CSATDRGPEDTQYF
TRBJ1-1 | 11 | TRBV20-1 | - | - | TGCAGTGGGAGGGGGGACACTGAAGCTTTCTTT | CSGRGDTEAFF
TRBJ2-7 | 13 | TRBV2 | once | - | TGTGCCAGCATGGTTAGCGCCTCCTACGAGCAGTACTTC | CASMVSASYEQYF
TRBJ2-7 | 13 | TRBV13 | - | - | TGTGCCAGCAGCGAAGGTCAGTTGGGGGAGCAGTACTTC | CASSEGQLGEQYF
TRBJ1-2 | 14 | TRBV19 | - | - | TGTGCCAGTAGTATCCGGGTTAGGGACTATGGCTACACCTTC | CASSIRVRDYGYTF
TRBJ2-7 | 12 | TRBV29-1 | few | - | TGCAGCGTTGAAGATCTTGGCTACGAGCAGTACTTC | CSVEDLGYEQYF
TRBJ2-3 | 10 | TRBV12-5 | many | TRBD1 | TGTGCTAGTGGTTACGACAGGGCGGATTTT | CASGYDRADF
TRBJ1-6 | 17 | TRBV7-9 | many | - | TGTGCCAGCAGCTTGGATTCTTGGGTAGGGGGGCCATCCGCGCTCCACTTT | CASSLDSWVGGPSALHF
TRBJ1-1 | 15 | TRBV6-5 | - | - | TGTGCCAGCAGTTCTACAGGGTTGGTCGACACTGAAGCTTTCTTT | CASSSTGLVDTEAFF
TRBJ1-5 | 16 | TRBV15 | - | TRBD1 | TGTGCCACCAGCAGGGACCGGGACAGGGTTAACCAGCCCCAGCATTTT | CATSRDRDRVNQPQHF
TRBJ2-3 | 18 | TRBV6-1 | many | TRBD2 | TGTGCCAGCAGCGGACCTCCGGGACTAGCGGGGGGTGCAGATACGCAGTATTTT | CASSGPPGLAGGADTQYF
TRBJ2-1 | 15 | TRBV5-1 | - | - | TGCGCCAGCAGTCTAACGGGGGGCCGAAGTAATGAGCAGTTCTTC | CASSLTGGRSNEQFF
TRBJ2-7 | 14 | TRBV12-5 | once | - | TGTGCTAGTGGTTTTGACGGGACCCCCTACGAGCAGTACTTC | CASGFDGTPYEQYF
TRBJ1-4 | 13 | TRBV6-1 | many | - | TGTGCCAGCAACAAACCGGCCCATGAAAAACTGTTTTTT | CASNKPAHEKLFF
TRBJ2-1 | 16 | TRBV20-1 | - | TRBD2 | TGCAGTGCTAGAGCCAAGACTAGCGGGAGTTACAATGAGCAGTTCTTC | CSARAKTSGSYNEQFF
TRBJ1-1 | 13 | TRBV27 | - | - | TGTGCCAGCAATCACAGGGTGAACACTGAAGCTTTCTTT | CASNHRVNTEAFF
TRBJ1-2 | 17 | TRBV9 | - | - | TGTGCCAGCAGCGTAGAAAGGGATCCTTTCCCTAACTATGGCTACACCTTC | CASSVERDPFPNYGYTF
TRBJ2-7 | 13 | TRBV5-1 | - | - | TGCGCCAGCAGCTTGGATCCGAAAAACGAGCAGTACTTC | CASSLDPKNEQYF
TRBJ2-2 | 13 | TRBV2 | many | - | TGTGCCAGCAGTCCCATTGGTTCCGGGGAGCTGTTTTTT | CASSPIGSGELFF
TRBJ2-1 | 16 | TRBV27 | once | TRBD2 | TGTGCCAGCAGCGAAAATTGGGGGGGAACAACTAATGAGCAGTTCTTC | CASSENWGGTTNEQFF
TRBJ1-2 | 15 | TRBV9 | - | TRBD1 | TGTGCCAGCAGCCAAGCAAACAGGGGTAACTATGGCTACACCTTC | CASSQANRGNYGYTF
TRBJ2-7 | 12 | TRBV7-9 | - | - | TGTGCCAGCAGCCCCCCCACCTACGAGCAGTACTTC | CASSPPTYEQYF
TRBJ1-6 | 15 | TRBV7-6 | - | TRBD1 | TGTGCCAGCAGCTTAGAGGGGACAGGCAATTCACCCCTCCACTTT | CASSLEGTGNSPLHF
TRBJ1-1 | 13 | TRBV4-1 | many | - | TGCGCCAGCAGCTGGACCCGGAACACTGAAGCTTTCTTT | CASSWTRNTEAFF
TRBJ2-1 | 16 | TRBV12-3/TRBV12-4 | many | TRBD1 | TGTGCCAGCCCCCGGCCACGGGACAGGGGAACCAATGAGCAGTTCTTC | CASPRPRDRGTNEQFF
TRBJ1-3 | 15 | TRBV7-9 | many | - | TGTGCCAGCAGCTCCAACTCCCGCGAAAGGAACACCATATATTTT | CASSSNSRERNTIYF